Listed here is a single TCR beta chain. In the original workflow: Scientists estimated how many nucleated cells there were by amplifying reference gene primers. Here immunoSEQ multiplex PCR was the method, and the copy in TCRdb shows in-frame clones only, minus some. The V and J calls and clone size come from that table; D and trimming were worked out from the DNA. The sample includes 95,000 to 150,000 clones, around 81% of them seen just once. V was pared by 4 bases and J by 7 bases, with 6 bases of the junction left unmatched. The length of the CDR3 is 13 residues. CDR1 MNHNY and CDR2 SVGAGI come from the germline V gene (reference sequence). The sample originates from a study of blood T cell repertoires in COVID-19. Study-level information: Sample material is recorded as cDNA or gDNA derived from T cells, B-cell-depleted T cells, or PBMCs.

Sequencing was done on a sample of peripheral blood. The TCR sequence derives from a woman aged 50 to 65 with acute or convalescent COVID-19. The rearrangement links TRBV6-6 to TRBJ1-1; 7 positions match TRBD1. This CDR3 reads CASSSRTGSEAFF. The CDR3 bases are TGTGCCAGCAGTTCCCGGACAGGTAGTGAAGCTTTCTTT.